Below, 20 T cell receptor beta chains from the same sample are listed, as sequenced in a study of T-cell reconstitution after alpha-beta-depleted transplantation in children. Preparing the TCRbeta library involved the use of unique molecular identifiers. TCRdb ran MiXCR on the PCR reads and lists one entry per CDR3 protein. The table records about 610,000 distinct CDR3 sequences, 27% of them present only once. The specimen comprised PBMCs, sampled before TCRalphabeta/CD19-depleted stem cell transplant. The receptors stem from a boy under two years old with Wiskott-Aldrich syndrome, due to receive a stem cell transplant.

V gene TRBV5-1 combines with J gene TRBJ2-7, with 15 bases that match TRBD2. The junction had 4 bases not matched to a gene; V was cut back by 6 bases and J by 3 bases. CDR1 and CDR2 (germline): SGHRS, YFSETQ. The CDR3 runs to 15 residues. Here the CDR3 reads CASISGLAGGYEQYF. CDR3 nucleotide sequence: TGCGCCAGCATCTCGGGACTAGCGGGAGGCTACGAGCAGTACTTC.

This clonotype showed up just a few times. J is TRBJ2-1 and V is TRBV5-1; the match to TRBD2 covers 7 bases. This CDR3 has 15 amino acids. Germline lookup yields CDR1 SGHRS and CDR2 YFSETQ. The V segment lost 7 bases and the J segment 0 bases; nucleotides outside the gene matches: 7. CDR3 protein: CASGLAASSYNEQFF. CDR3 in DNA: TGCGCCAGCGGCCTAGCGGCTAGCTCCTACAATGAGCAGTTCTTC.

This clonotype has a handful of counts. V usage is TRBV4-2 and J usage is TRBJ2-7; no definite D call. V lost 3 bases and J lost 4, with 7 bases in between. Germline loops: CDR1 LGHNA, CDR2 YNFKEQ. The CDR3 has 12 residues. The CDR3 sequence: CASSHPDYEQYF. CDR3 nucleotide sequence: TGTGCCAGCAGCCATCCGGATTACGAGCAGTACTTC.

The chain has TRBV28 and TRBJ2-7, with D possibly matching TRBD1 (6 bases). The V end lost 8 bases, the J end lost 3 bases, and 14 bases lay between the germline ends. CDR3 size: 13 residues. Germline V gene data show CDR1 as MDHEN and CDR2 as SYDVKM. The CDR3, as DNA: TGTGCCAGCGGCTCCGGACAGTTCTACGAGCAGTACTTC. It encodes CASGSGQFYEQYF.

In this sample, this clonotype turned up a few times. This chain joins TRBV12-3 or TRBV12-4 and TRBJ2-1; weak D call: TRBD2 (5 bases). The CDR3 runs 15 residues. With 4 bases removed from V and 0 bases from J, the gap between germline ends came to 10 bases. In DNA form, the CDR3 reads TGTGCCAGCAGTTGGGAGCCGGGCTCCTACAATGAGCAGTTCTTC. Translation: CASSWEPGSYNEQFF.

V usage is TRBV3-1 and J usage is TRBJ2-1, with 8 bases lining up with TRBD2. The CDR3 contains 15 residues. Germline CDR1 reads LGHDT; CDR2 reads YNNKEL (reference sequence). With V trimmed by 1 base and J by 6 bases, 5 bases remained unmatched. CDR3 region: CASSQVSGMPNEQFF. The CDR3 coding sequence is TGTGCCAGCAGCCAAGTTAGCGGGATGCCCAATGAGCAGTTCTTC.

J is TRBJ2-5 and V is TRBV7-9, with D maybe TRBD1 (5 bases). V lost 5 bases and J lost 5, with 12 bases in between. The CDR3 is made up of 13 amino acids. The germline V gene encodes CDR1 SEHNR and CDR2 FQNEAQ (reference sequence). For the CDR3, the DNA is TGTGCCAGCAGCGCAGGGTTTGGGGAGACCCAGTACTTC. Protein sequence: CASSAGFGETQYF.

This clonotype was seen just once. This chain connects TRBV12-3 or TRBV12-4 to TRBJ2-7, with 11 bases lining up with TRBD2. The CDR3 sequence is 15 residues long. Germline trimming cut 4 bases from V and 2 bases from J; bases unmatched to any gene: 4. The CDR3 DNA reads TGTGCCAGCAGTTCAACTAGCGGGAGTCCCTACGAGCAGTACTTC. Its translation is CASSSTSGSPYEQYF.

This clonotype was counted a few times. The gene calls are TRBV5-1 and TRBJ1-3, with unresolved D. Germline V lookup: CDR1 SGHRS, CDR2 YFSETQ. This CDR3 comprises 12 residues. V was trimmed by 10 bases and J by 4 bases, leaving 12 bases between them. The CDR3 here is CAHMPLGNTIYF. In nucleotides, the CDR3 is TGCGCCCACATGCCTCTGGGAAACACCATATATTTT.

A few counts support this clonotype. CDR3 in amino acids: CASSYLVGGGRAETQYF. The CDR3 coding sequence is TGTGCCAGCAGTTACTTGGTCGGAGGCGGGAGAGCAGAGACCCAGTACTTC. The chain uses TRBV6-5 and TRBJ2-5; TRBD2 agrees at 7 bases. The J segment lost 4 bases and the V segment lost 1 base, leaving 12 bases of the junction unmatched. The CDR3 has 17 residues. CDR1 and CDR2 from the germline V gene are MNHEY and SVGAGI.

In its sample, this clonotype was seen a few times. This chain uses TRBV5-1 with TRBJ2-7, with TRBD2 matching over 8 bases. CDR3 length equals 14 residues. Looked up from germline, CDR1 is SGHRS and CDR2 is YFSETQ. With 4 bases clipped from V and 3 bases from J, the junction kept 6 bases outside the gene matches. For the CDR3, the DNA is TGCGCCAGCAGCAACCTAGCGGGCAACTACGAGCAGTACTTC. As protein: CASSNLAGNYEQYF. The variable domain in full, with the rest retrieved from reference TRBV5-1 and TRBJ2-7, is KAGVTQTPRYLIKTRGQQVTLSCSPISGHRSVSWYQQTPGQGLQFLFEYFSETQRNKGNFPGRFSGRQFSNSRSEMNVSTLELGDSALYLCASSNLAGNYEQYFGPGTRLTVT.

The chain joins TRBV5-1 to TRBJ1-4, with 9 nucleotides matching TRBD1. After removal of 4 bases from V and 7 bases from J, the junction contained 8 bases not matched to a gene. The CDR3 has 15 amino acids. Germline V gene sequence: CDR1 SGHRS, CDR2 YFSETQ. The CDR3 nucleotides read TGCGCCAGCAGCCCCGCCGGGACAGGGAGTGAAAAACTGTTTTTT. Its protein product is CASSPAGTGSEKLFF.

V usage is TRBV10-3 and J usage is TRBJ2-1; D is undetermined. The CDR3 has 11 amino acids. Germline V gene data show CDR1 as ENHRY and CDR2 as SYGVKD. The ends were cut back, 6 bases at V and 9 bases at J, with 9 bases in the middle. Written as DNA, the CDR3 is TGTGCCATCAGCCAGGCTACTGAGCAGTTCTTC. Amino acid sequence: CAISQATEQFF.

The V and J genes are TRBV12-3 or TRBV12-4 and TRBJ2-1; no reliable D call. This CDR3 region has 13 residues. Trimming pared 2 bases from V and 5 bases from J, leaving 7 bases between. The CDR3 nucleotides are TGTGCCAGCAGTTTATATCGTAACAATGAGCAGTTCTTC. Its translation is CASSLYRNNEQFF.

The genes are TRBV5-1 and TRBJ1-3; D is undetermined. Germline V gene lookup returns CDR1 SGHRS and CDR2 YFSETQ. The CDR3 has 12 residues. The V and J ends lost 2 bases and 2 bases respectively, with 2 bases between them. CDR3 amino acids: CASSLTGNTIYF. The CDR3 region has the DNA TGCGCCAGCAGCTTAACTGGAAACACCATATATTTT.

This clonotype was seen more than once but under ten times. CDR3 protein: CASTTSAGVRETQYF. The CDR3 region has the DNA TGTGCCAGCACCACCTCGGCCGGGGTGCGGGAGACCCAGTACTTC. The chain combines TRBV11-2 with TRBJ2-5; tentatively, D is TRBD2 (5 bases). The CDR3 sequence is 15 residues long. Germline CDR1 reads SGHAT; CDR2 reads FQNNGV. V shed 7 bases and J shed 5 bases, with 20 bases lying between them.

This chain links TRBV7-7 with TRBJ2-1; maybe TRBD1 (5 bases). Germline assignment: CDR1 SSHAT and CDR2 FNYEAQ (reference sequence). V was clipped by 0 bases and J by 0 bases, with 12 bases between them. The CDR3 totals 17 residues. In nucleotides, the CDR3 is TGTGCCAGCAGCTTAGCGCTGGGGCTCAGCTCCTACAATGAGCAGTTCTTC. Amino acid sequence: CASSLALGLSSYNEQFF.

The J gene is TRBJ2-7, the V gene TRBV5-1; 8 nucleotides align to TRBD2. CDR1 is SGHRS and CDR2 is YFSETQ in the germline V gene. CDR3 length equals 14 residues. Trimming cost V 4 bases and J 5 bases; bases outside gene matches: 8. CDR3 sequence reads: CASSPSGRRNEQYF. DNA of the CDR3: TGCGCCAGCAGCCCAAGCGGGAGAAGGAACGAGCAGTACTTC.

This clonotype showed up just a few times. As DNA, the CDR3 is TGTGCCAGCAGCTTAAGGTGGCTGGCTAGCGGCTCCTACAATGAGCAGTTCTTC. The encoded protein is CASSLRWLASGSYNEQFF. The rearrangement uses TRBV11-2 and TRBJ2-1; 7 bases are shared with TRBD2. The ends lost 2 bases at V and 0 bases at J; junction bases unmatched: 10. CDR1 and CDR2 from the germline V gene are SGHAT and FQNNGV. The CDR3 is 18 residues long. The complete variable domain, with remaining parts taken from reference TRBV11-2 and TRBJ2-1, reads EAGVAQSPRYKIIEKRQSVAFWCNPISGHATLYWYQQILGQGPKLLIQFQNNGVVDDSQLPKDRFSAERLKGVDSTLKIQPAKLEDSAVYLCASSLRWLASGSYNEQFFGPGTRLTVL.

The genes are TRBV25-1 and TRBJ2-1; D remains ambiguous. The CDR3 length is 13 residues. V was pared by 3 bases and J by 9 bases, with 12 bases between. The V gene's germline CDR1 is MGHDK and CDR2 SYGVNS. CDR3 protein: CASSDPSKVEQFF. CDR3 nucleotides: TGTGCCAGCAGTGACCCCAGTAAGGTTGAGCAGTTCTTC.